These T cell receptor beta chains were read from a single sample in a study of T cells after posttransplantation cyclophosphamide. Profiling relied on immunoSEQ multiplex PCR, and the TCRdb table lists in-frame clones only, not all of them. The sample presents tens of thousands of clones, none singletons. The sample was PBMCs. The receptors were sampled from a man aged 40-50 years in good health, CMV-negative, and a related stem cell transplant donor. Both conserved end residues are part of each CDR3. A D gene is named only where the DNA matches it firmly. A row's size may be missing; if present it is once, few, many or a size class.

d_gene | abundance | j_gene | v_gene | CDR3aa | CDR3nt
TRBD1 | many | TRBJ2-7 | TRBV27 | CASSLQTGGEQYF | TGTGCCAGCAGTCTCCAGACAGGGGGCGAGCAGTACTTC
. | many | TRBJ1-2 | TRBV6-1 | CASSDIGAGYGYTF | TGTGCCAGCAGTGATATCGGTGCCGGCTATGGCTACACCTTC
. | many | TRBJ1-2 | TRBV19 | CASSIQGNYGYTF | TGTGCCAGTAGTATCCAGGGGAACTATGGCTACACCTTC
TRBD1 | many | TRBJ2-5 | TRBV18 | CASSPRDSSRKTQYF | TGTGCCAGCTCACCACGGGACAGTTCTAGGAAGACCCAGTACTTC
. | many | TRBJ2-1 | TRBV7-2 | CASSAALGLIERNEQFF | TGTGCCAGCAGCGCGGCGTTGGGTCTAATCGAGAGGAATGAGCAGTTCTTC
. | many | TRBJ2-5 | TRBV7-7 | CASSLAGLQETQYF | TGTGCCAGCAGCTTAGCGGGACTCCAAGAGACCCAGTACTTC
TRBD2 | many | TRBJ2-1 | TRBV15 | CATSRVASGRSEQFF | TGTGCCACCAGCAGAGTGGCTAGCGGGAGAAGTGAGCAGTTCTTC
. | many | TRBJ1-1 | TRBV19 | CASRVTGKNEAFF | TGTGCCAGTAGAGTAACCGGGAAAAATGAAGCTTTCTTT
. | many | TRBJ2-2 | TRBV6-6 | CASSPEIGELFF | TGTGCCAGCAGTCCGGAGATCGGGGAGCTGTTTTTT
TRBD1 | many | TRBJ2-1 | TRBV6-1 | CASSNRGREYNEQFF | TGTGCCAGCAGCAATAGGGGGCGAGAGTACAATGAGCAGTTCTTC
TRBD2 | many | TRBJ2-1 | TRBV7-6 | CASSLTPSGGYNEQFF | TGTGCCAGCAGCTTAACTCCTTCGGGGGGTTACAATGAGCAGTTCTTC
TRBD1 | . | TRBJ1-2 | TRBV30 | CAWSVGQGRYGYTF | TGTGCCTGGAGCGTCGGACAGGGCCGCTATGGCTACACCTTC
. | many | TRBJ1-3 | TRBV30 | CAWSVGGAGNTIYF | TGTGCCTGGAGTGTAGGGGGGGCTGGAAACACCATATATTTT
. | many | TRBJ2-2 | TRBV5-5 | CASSLGVAGYDTGELFF | TGTGCCAGCAGCTTGGGGGTTGCCGGGTACGATACCGGGGAGCTGTTTTTT
. | many | TRBJ1-6 | TRBV6-5 | CASSSKVEGSPLHF | TGTGCCAGCAGTTCCAAGGTGGAGGGATCACCCCTCCACTTT
. | . | TRBJ2-2 | TRBV6-4 | CASSQDGGTGELFF | TGTGCCAGCAGTCAGGATGGAGGCACCGGGGAGCTGTTTTTT
TRBD1 | many | TRBJ2-2 | TRBV5-4 | CASSRGQGNTGELFF | TGTGCCAGCAGCCGGGGACAGGGAAACACCGGGGAGCTGTTTTTT
. | many | TRBJ2-2 | TRBV27 | CASRVRGLAGELFF | TGTGCCAGCAGGGTTCGCGGGTTGGCCGGGGAGCTGTTTTTT
. | many | TRBJ2-1 | TRBV11-3 | CASSPVPYNEQFF | TGTGCCAGCAGCCCGGTCCCTTACAATGAGCAGTTCTTC
. | few | TRBJ2-7 | TRBV6-6 | CASSYGRETEQYF | TGTGCCAGCAGTTACGGTCGGGAAACCGAGCAGTACTTC
. | many | TRBJ2-3 | TRBV5-1 | CASSFRSGLTDTQYF | TGCGCCAGCAGCTTTCGTTCAGGGTTGACAGATACGCAGTATTTT
TRBD1 | many | TRBJ1-4 | TRBV11-3 | CASSRTPGTGNEKLFF | TGTGCCAGCAGCCGTACTCCCGGGACAGGGAATGAAAAACTGTTTTTT
. | . | TRBJ2-3 | TRBV7-8 | CASSLAPVGGEFTDTQYF | TGTGCCAGCAGCTTAGCTCCGGTAGGGGGGGAATTCACAGATACGCAGTATTTT
. | many | TRBJ1-3 | TRBV2 | CASTPFGSRHSGNTIYF | TGTGCCAGCACGCCGTTTGGGAGTCGCCACTCTGGAAACACCATATATTTT
. | . | TRBJ1-1 | TRBV19 | CATKRTGSAFF | TGTGCCACCAAGAGAACAGGGTCAGCTTTCTTT
TRBD2 | many | TRBJ2-2 | TRBV15 | CATSRLAGVRVGELFF | TGTGCCACCAGCAGACTAGCGGGAGTTCGGGTCGGGGAGCTGTTTTTT
. | many | TRBJ2-1 | TRBV7-3 | CASSLTGLSNEQFF | TGTGCCAGCAGCTTAACGGGGCTATCCAATGAGCAGTTCTTC
. | many | TRBJ2-1 | TRBV5-6 | CASSLQTSLVEQFF | TGTGCCAGCAGCTTGCAAACTAGTCTGGTTGAGCAGTTCTTC
. | many | TRBJ2-5 | TRBV2 | CASMAGTSTETQYF | TGTGCCAGCATGGCCGGGACTTCTACTGAGACCCAGTACTTC
. | many | TRBJ2-2 | TRBV5-4 | CASSSRGKNTGELFF | TGTGCCAGCAGCTCGAGGGGGAAGAACACCGGGGAGCTGTTTTTT
TRBD2 | many | TRBJ2-3 | TRBV4-1 | CASSQETSGGARTQYF | TGCGCCAGCAGCCAAGAAACTAGCGGGGGGGCGAGAACGCAGTATTTT
TRBD2 | few | TRBJ2-1 | TRBV5-1 | CASSTGTSGGAREQFF | TGCGCCAGCAGCACCGGGACTAGCGGGGGGGCAAGGGAGCAGTTCTTC
. | many | TRBJ2-2 | TRBV5-6 | CASSWGDRDTGELFF | TGTGCCAGCAGCTGGGGGGATCGGGACACCGGGGAGCTGTTTTTT
. | many | TRBJ1-5 | TRBV5-1 | CASSLSVGGRSNQPQHF | TGCGCCAGCAGCTTGTCTGTAGGGGGAAGGAGCAATCAGCCCCAGCATTTT
. | few | TRBJ1-2 | TRBV19 | CASSIDTRGTYGDTF | TGTGCCAGTAGTATAGATACCAGGGGAACCTATGGCGACACCTTC
TRBD2 | many | TRBJ2-3 | TRBV6-5 | CASRLGLAPDTQYF | TGTGCCAGCAGACTGGGACTAGCCCCAGATACGCAGTATTTT
. | many | TRBJ2-7 | TRBV6-5 | CASSKTGSGPYEQYF | TGTGCCAGCAGTAAAACAGGGAGTGGACCCTACGAGCAGTACTTC
. | few | TRBJ2-1 | TRBV23-1 | CASSQGTYNEQFF | TGCGCCAGCAGTCAAGGGACATACAATGAGCAGTTCTTC
. | many | TRBJ1-2 | TRBV6-1 | CASSGVRQADTNYGYTF | TGTGCCAGCAGTGGGGTAAGACAGGCGGATACCAACTATGGCTACACCTTC
. | many | TRBJ1-2 | TRBV5-6 | CASSFRGGKGGYTF | TGTGCCAGCAGCTTTAGGGGGGGAAAGGGTGGCTACACCTTC
. | many | TRBJ1-1 | TRBV4-2 | CASSQRVGEDTEAFF | TGTGCCAGCAGCCAACGGGTAGGGGAGGACACTGAAGCTTTCTTT